The rows below give T cell receptor beta chains drawn from one sample of a study of early T cells in non-severe SARS-CoV-2 infection. TCRdb independently ran MiXCR on the 5' RACE reads; one entry per CDR3 protein. The top ten clones hold less than 6.5% of a sample with over 60,000 distinct CDR3 sequences, roughly 9.5% of them seen once. What was sequenced was whole blood. The receptors here all came from an adult who was a healthcare worker with PCR-confirmed SARS-CoV-2 infection or an uninfected control (not recorded which). CDR3s include the opening cysteine and the closing phenylalanine or tryptophan. The order of the fields is J gene, V gene, clone size, CDR3 protein. The size of a clone is reported for some rows only, either as once, few or many, or as a class for expanded clones.

TRBJ2-7,TRBV11-2,many,CASSPLAGQGYEQYF
TRBJ1-4,TRBV5-1,few,CASSRPEDGEKLFF
TRBJ1-2,TRBV24-1,many,CATSDVNDGYTF
TRBJ2-5,TRBV11-2,NA,CASSRRPGGNKQTQYF
TRBJ2-7,TRBV20-1,few,CSAREASGGASEQYF
TRBJ1-4,TRBV4-3,NA,CASSQMRTGGEEKLFF
TRBJ2-1,TRBV9,many,CASSVVGQPFNEQFF
TRBJ1-5,TRBV27,few,CASRRTGSFGPQHF
TRBJ2-1,TRBV11-2,many,CASSSSSGPLYNEQFF
TRBJ2-3,TRBV5-1,NA,CASSIYPDTQYF
TRBJ1-1,TRBV9,NA,CASSATGSFTEAFF
TRBJ1-1,TRBV7-8,many,CASSRDPRSLDTEAFF
TRBJ2-3,TRBV27,NA,CASSRWDPRGGTDTQYF
TRBJ1-5,TRBV5-1,many,CASSIGEGSNQPQHF
TRBJ1-6,TRBV5-1,many,CASSLEGQDASPLHF
TRBJ1-5,TRBV6-1,few,CASSARGPNQPQHF
TRBJ2-3,TRBV20-1,NA,CSATDPAGGDDTQYF
TRBJ2-7,TRBV7-2,many,CASSYRPGGLEQYF
TRBJ1-2,TRBV7-9,many,CASRRGDNYGYTF
TRBJ1-1,TRBV20-1,NA,CSARDRGGDEAFF
TRBJ1-1,TRBV7-2,many,CASRWTDNLNTEAFF
TRBJ2-7,TRBV25-1,few,CASSEGPAPYEQYF
TRBJ2-3,TRBV20-1,few,CSANTGTQFPDTQYF
TRBJ2-1,TRBV20-1,NA,CSAPSGEAGVNEQFF
TRBJ1-2,TRBV20-1,NA,CSASGTADYGYTF
TRBJ1-4,TRBV5-1,NA,CASSEGHEPGREKLFF
TRBJ2-5,TRBV4-3,few,CASSQGTAEETQYF
TRBJ2-1,TRBV11-2,NA,CASSRPGDHNEQFF
TRBJ1-6,TRBV10-1,many,CASSAGRGRLDYNSPLHF
TRBJ2-1,TRBV7-6,NA,CASSPFVGRSYNEQFF
TRBJ1-1,TRBV12-3/TRBV12-4,few,CVSSLSRGSGTEAFF
TRBJ2-5,TRBV11-2,NA,CASSPGLQTQYF
TRBJ2-7,TRBV7-8,many,CASSSYRGEQYF
TRBJ1-5,TRBV15,NA,CATSSTSNQPQHF
TRBJ2-7,TRBV6-2/TRBV6-3,few,CASSYSPRTPASYEQYF
TRBJ2-7,TRBV5-4,many,CASSAGGQAFSYEQYF
TRBJ1-6,TRBV27,many,CASRGFVANNSPLHF
TRBJ2-1,TRBV30,few,CAWSRMGTGSYNEQFF
TRBJ1-6,TRBV9,few,CASSAGQSNSPLHF
TRBJ1-4,TRBV2,many,CASSAPDGKLFF
TRBJ2-1,TRBV5-1,NA,CASSLHYEQFF
TRBJ1-1,TRBV20-1,many,CSVVQVNTEAFF
TRBJ2-7,TRBV5-6,NA,CASSLAGTGLNEQYF
TRBJ2-4,TRBV27,NA,CASSLMGAGNIQYF
TRBJ1-1,TRBV24-1,few,CATSDPRTGNTEAFF
TRBJ2-1,TRBV13,few,CASRVGASGKYNEQFF
TRBJ2-5,TRBV9,few,CASSVELPPAQYF
TRBJ1-5,TRBV6-1,many,CASTPGAGVNQPQHF
TRBJ2-3,TRBV10-3,NA,CAIADTDTQYF
TRBJ1-5,TRBV6-6,many,CASSPPTGTGAGQPQHF
TRBJ2-7,TRBV6-1,few,CASSEILSYTTYEQYF
TRBJ2-2,TRBV6-6,many,CASSSLRQGQSTGELFF
TRBJ2-2,TRBV2,NA,CASEDRKNTGELFF
TRBJ2-5,TRBV5-4,NA,CASSRTGAQETQYF